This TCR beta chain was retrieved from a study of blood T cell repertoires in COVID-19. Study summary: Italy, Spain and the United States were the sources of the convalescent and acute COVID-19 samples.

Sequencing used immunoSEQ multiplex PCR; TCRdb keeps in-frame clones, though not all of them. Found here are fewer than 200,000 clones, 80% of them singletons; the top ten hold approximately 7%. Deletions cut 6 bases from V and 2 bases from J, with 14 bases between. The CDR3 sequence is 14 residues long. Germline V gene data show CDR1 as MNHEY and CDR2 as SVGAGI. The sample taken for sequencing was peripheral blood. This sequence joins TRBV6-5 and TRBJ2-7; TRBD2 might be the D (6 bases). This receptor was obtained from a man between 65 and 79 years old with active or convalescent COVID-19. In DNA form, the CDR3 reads TGTGCCAGCAGACAGTCCGGGGGAACCTACGAGCAGTACTTC. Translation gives CASRQSGGTYEQYF.